This TCR beta chain originates from a study of cytomegalovirus exposure and HLA in healthy donors. This cohort consisted of healthy bone marrow donors. Study-wide results and limits: High sensitivity and specificity were reportedly achieved when the classifier diagnosed cytomegalovirus status. Common viral pathogens seemed to be connected with several of the most significant clusters, according to a later analysis.

The PCR made use of 60 Vbeta and 13 Jbeta primers. Data came from immunoSEQ multiplex PCR; TCRdb stores just in-frame clones and leaves some out. Its table records fewer than 85,000 clones. About this clone: Its antigen is as yet unknown.

Sequenced: PBMCs. The receptor comes from a man aged 50 to 59 in good health and CMV-seropositive.

The CDR3 region has the DNA TGTGCCAGCAGCCCAGGGACAGGGATAGATTCACCCCTCCACTTT. Protein sequence: CASSPGTGIDSPLHF. The gene calls are TRBV7-2 and TRBJ1-6; TRBD1 aligns across 9 bases. V lost 5 bases, J lost 8 bases, and 7 bases stayed unmatched. This CDR3 is 15 amino acids long. Germline lookup yields CDR1 SGHTA and CDR2 FQGNSA. The whole variable domain, filled in from reference TRBV7-2 and TRBJ1-6, reads GAGVSQSPSNKVTEKGKDVELRCDPISGHTALYWYRQSLGQGLEFLIYFQGNSAPDKSGLPSDRFSAERTGGSVSTLTIQRTQQEDSAVYLCASSPGTGIDSPLHFGNGTRLTVT.